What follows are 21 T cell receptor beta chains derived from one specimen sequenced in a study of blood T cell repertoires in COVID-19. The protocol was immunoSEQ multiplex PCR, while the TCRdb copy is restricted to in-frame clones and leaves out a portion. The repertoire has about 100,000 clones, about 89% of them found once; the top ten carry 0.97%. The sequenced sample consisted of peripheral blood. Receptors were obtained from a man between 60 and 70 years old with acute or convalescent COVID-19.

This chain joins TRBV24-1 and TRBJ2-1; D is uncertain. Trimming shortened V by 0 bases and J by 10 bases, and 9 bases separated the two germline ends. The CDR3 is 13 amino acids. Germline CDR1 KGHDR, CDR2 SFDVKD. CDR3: CATSDLASEEQFF. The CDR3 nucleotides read TGTGCCACCAGTGATTTGGCGAGCGAAGAGCAGTTCTTC.

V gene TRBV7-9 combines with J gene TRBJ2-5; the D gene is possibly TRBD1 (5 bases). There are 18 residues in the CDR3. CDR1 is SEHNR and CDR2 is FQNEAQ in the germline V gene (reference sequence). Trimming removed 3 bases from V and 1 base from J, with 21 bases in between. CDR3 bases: TGTGCCAGCAGCTTGAAGGGGCGACCCCCCTACGTCCAAGAGACCCAGTACTTC. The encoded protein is CASSLKGRPPYVQETQYF.

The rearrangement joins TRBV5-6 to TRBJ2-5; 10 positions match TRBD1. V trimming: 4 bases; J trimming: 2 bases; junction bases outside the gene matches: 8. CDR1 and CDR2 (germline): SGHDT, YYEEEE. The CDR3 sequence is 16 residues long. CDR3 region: CASSHRQGAEQETQYF. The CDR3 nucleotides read TGTGCCAGCAGCCACCGACAGGGGGCTGAGCAAGAGACCCAGTACTTC.

The chain's CDR3 is CASSSQGARSNQPQHF. The DNA for the CDR3 is TGTGCCAGCAGCTCACAGGGGGCCAGGAGCAATCAGCCCCAGCATTTT. The chain employs TRBV7-8 and TRBJ1-5, with 9 bases that match TRBD1. V gave up 4 bases and J gave up 1 base; unmatched junction bases: 5. Germline loops: CDR1 SGHVS, CDR2 FQNEAQ. This CDR3 comprises 16 residues.

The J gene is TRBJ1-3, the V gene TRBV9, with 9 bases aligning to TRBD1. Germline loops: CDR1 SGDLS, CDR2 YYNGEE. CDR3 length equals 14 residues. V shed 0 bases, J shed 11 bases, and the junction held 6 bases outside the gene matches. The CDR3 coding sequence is TGTGCCAGCAGCGTAGAGTGGACAGGGGTTTCCATATATTTT. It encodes CASSVEWTGVSIYF.

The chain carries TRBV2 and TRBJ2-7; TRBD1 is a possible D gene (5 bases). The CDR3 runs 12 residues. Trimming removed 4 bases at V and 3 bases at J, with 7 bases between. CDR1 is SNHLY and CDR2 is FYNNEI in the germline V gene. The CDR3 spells CASSAQGYEQYF. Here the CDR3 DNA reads TGTGCCAGCAGTGCCCAGGGCTACGAGCAGTACTTC.

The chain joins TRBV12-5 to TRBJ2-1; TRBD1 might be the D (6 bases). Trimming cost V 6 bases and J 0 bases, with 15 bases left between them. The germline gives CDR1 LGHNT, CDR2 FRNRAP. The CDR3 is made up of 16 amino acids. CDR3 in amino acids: CASGLLLGGSYNEQFF. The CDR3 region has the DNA TGTGCTAGTGGCCTTTTGTTAGGGGGCTCCTACAATGAGCAGTTCTTC.

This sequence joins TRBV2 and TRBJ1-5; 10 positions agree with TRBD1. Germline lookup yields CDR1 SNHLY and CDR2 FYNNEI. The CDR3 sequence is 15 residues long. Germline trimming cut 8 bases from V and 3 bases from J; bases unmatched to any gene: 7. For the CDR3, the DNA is TGTGCCAGCGTCGGGGGACAGGGGATCAATCAGCCCCAGCATTTT. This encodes CASVGGQGINQPQHF. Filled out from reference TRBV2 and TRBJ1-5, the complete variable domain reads EPEVTQTPSHQVTQMGQEVILRCVPISNHLYFYWYRQILGQKVEFLVSFYNNEISEKSEIFDDQFSVERPDGSNFTLKIRSTKLEDSAMYFCASVGGQGINQPQHFGDGTRLSIL.

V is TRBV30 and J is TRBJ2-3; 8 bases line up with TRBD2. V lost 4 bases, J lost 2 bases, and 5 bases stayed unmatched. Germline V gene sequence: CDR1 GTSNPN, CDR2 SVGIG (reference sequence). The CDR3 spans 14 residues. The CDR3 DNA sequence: TGTGCCTGGACCACTAGCGGCTACACAGATACGCAGTATTTT. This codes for CAWTTSGYTDTQYF.

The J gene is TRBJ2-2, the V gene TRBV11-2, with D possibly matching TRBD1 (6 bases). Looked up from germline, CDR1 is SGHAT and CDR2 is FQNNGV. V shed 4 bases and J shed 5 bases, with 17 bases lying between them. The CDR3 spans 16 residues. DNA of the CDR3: TGTGCCAGCAGCTCCCGTGCTTGGGGGCAGACCGGGGAGCTGTTTTTT. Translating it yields CASSSRAWGQTGELFF.

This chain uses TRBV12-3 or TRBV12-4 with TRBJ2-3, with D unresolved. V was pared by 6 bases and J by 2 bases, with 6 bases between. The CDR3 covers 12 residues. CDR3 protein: CASRGITDTQYF. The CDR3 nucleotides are TGTGCCAGCAGGGGCATCACAGATACGCAGTATTTT.

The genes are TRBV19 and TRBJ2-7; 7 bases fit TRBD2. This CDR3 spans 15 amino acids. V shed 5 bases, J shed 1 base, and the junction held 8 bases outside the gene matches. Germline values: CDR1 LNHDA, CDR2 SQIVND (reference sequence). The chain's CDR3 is CASSPRAGESYEQYF. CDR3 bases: TGTGCCAGTAGTCCCCGGGCGGGAGAATCCTACGAGCAGTACTTC.

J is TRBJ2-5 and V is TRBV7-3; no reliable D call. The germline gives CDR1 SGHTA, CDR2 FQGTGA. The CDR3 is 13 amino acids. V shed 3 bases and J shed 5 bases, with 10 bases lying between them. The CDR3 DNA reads TGTGCCAGCAGCTTCGGCGGCTCCGAGACCCAGTACTTC. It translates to CASSFGGSETQYF.

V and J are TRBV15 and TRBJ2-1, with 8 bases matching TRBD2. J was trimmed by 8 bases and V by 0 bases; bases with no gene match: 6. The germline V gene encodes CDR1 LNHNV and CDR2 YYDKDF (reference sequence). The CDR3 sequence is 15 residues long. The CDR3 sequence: CATSRDDASGYEQFF. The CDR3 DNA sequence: TGTGCCACCAGCAGAGATGATGCTAGCGGGTATGAGCAGTTCTTC.

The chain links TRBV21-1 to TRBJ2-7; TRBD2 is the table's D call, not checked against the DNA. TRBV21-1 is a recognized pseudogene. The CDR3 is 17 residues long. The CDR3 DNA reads TGTGCCAGCAGCAAGGGGACTAGGGACTCCTTACCCTACGAGCAGTACGTC. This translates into CASSKGTRDSLPYEQYV.

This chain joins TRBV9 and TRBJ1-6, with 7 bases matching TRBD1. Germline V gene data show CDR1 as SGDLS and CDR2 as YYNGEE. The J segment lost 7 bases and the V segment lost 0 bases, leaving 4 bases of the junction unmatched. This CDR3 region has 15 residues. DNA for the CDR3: TGTGCCAGCAGCGTAGGGACAGGCAGAAATTCACCCCTCCACTTT. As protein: CASSVGTGRNSPLHF. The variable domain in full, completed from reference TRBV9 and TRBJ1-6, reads DSGVTQTPKHLITATGQRVTLRCSPRSGDLSVYWYQQSLDQGLQFLIQYYNGEERAKGNILERFSAQQFPDLHSELNLSSLELGDSALYFCASSVGTGRNSPLHFGNGTRLTVT.

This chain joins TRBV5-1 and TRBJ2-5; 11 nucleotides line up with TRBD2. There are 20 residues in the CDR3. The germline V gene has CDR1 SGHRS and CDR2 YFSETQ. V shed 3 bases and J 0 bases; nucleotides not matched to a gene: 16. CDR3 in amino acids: CASSSRRSLAGGKYQETQYF. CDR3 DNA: TGCGCCAGCAGCTCTCGAAGGTCTCTAGCGGGAGGAAAGTACCAAGAGACCCAGTACTTC.

The CDR3 DNA reads as TGTGCCAGCAGCTCGGAATTATCTAGCGGGGTTACCTACGTC. This gives the protein CASSSELSSGVTYV. The V call is TRBV11-2, the J call TRBJ2-7; TRBD2 matches at 9 bases. The CDR3 totals 14 residues. Trimming took 4 bases from V and 13 from J; bases not matched to a gene: 14. From germline, CDR1 is SGHAT and CDR2 FQNNGV.

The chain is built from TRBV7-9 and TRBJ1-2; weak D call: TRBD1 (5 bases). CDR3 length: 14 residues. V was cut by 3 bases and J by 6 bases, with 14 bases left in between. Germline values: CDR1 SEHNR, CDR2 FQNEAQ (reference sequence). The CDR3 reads CASSFLTLTDGYTF. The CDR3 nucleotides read TGTGCCAGCAGCTTCCTCACCTTGACAGATGGCTACACCTTC. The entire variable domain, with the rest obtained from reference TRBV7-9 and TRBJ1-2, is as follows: DTGVSQNPRHKITKRGQNVTFRCDPISEHNRLYWYRQTLGQGPEFLTYFQNEAQLEKSRLLSDRFSAERPKGSFSTLEIQRTEQGDSAMYLCASSFLTLTDGYTFGSGTRLTVV.

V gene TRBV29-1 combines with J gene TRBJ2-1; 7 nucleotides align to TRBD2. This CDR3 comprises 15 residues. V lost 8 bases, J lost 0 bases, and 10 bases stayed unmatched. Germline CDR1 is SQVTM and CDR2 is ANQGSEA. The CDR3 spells CSSRLAVSSYNEQFF. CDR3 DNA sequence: TGCAGCTCTAGGCTAGCGGTAAGCTCCTACAATGAGCAGTTCTTC.

The CDR3 region has the DNA TGTGCCATCAGTGAGGGACAGGGCCTCGCAGATACGCAGTATTTT. Amino acid sequence: CAISEGQGLADTQYF. The rearrangement joins TRBV10-3 to TRBJ2-3, with 8 bases that match TRBD1. Germline V gives CDR1 ENHRY, CDR2 SYGVKD. The CDR3 runs 15 residues. The V segment lost 2 bases and the J segment 4 bases; nucleotides outside the gene matches: 5.